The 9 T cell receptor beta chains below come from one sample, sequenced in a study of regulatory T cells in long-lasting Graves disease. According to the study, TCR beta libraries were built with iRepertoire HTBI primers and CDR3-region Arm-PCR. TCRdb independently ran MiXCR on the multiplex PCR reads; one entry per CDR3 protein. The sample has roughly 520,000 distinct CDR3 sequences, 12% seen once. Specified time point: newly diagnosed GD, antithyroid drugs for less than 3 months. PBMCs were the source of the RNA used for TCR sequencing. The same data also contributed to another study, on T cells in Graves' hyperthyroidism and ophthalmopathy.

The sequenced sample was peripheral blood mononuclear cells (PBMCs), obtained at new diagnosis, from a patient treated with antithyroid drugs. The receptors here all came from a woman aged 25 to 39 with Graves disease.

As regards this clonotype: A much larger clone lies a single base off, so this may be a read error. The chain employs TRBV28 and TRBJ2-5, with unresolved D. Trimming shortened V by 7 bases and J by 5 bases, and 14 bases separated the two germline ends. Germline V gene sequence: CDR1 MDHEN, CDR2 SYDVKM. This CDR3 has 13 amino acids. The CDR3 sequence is CASNLRQRETQYF. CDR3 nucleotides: TGTGCCAGCAACCTGAGGCAGAGGGAGACCCAGTACTTC.

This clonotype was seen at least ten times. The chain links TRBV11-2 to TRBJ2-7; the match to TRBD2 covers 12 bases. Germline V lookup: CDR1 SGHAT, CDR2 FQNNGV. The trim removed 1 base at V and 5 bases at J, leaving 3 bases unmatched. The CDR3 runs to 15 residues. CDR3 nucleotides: TGTGCCAGCAGCTTAGGGACTAGCGGGATCAACGAGCAGTACTTC. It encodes CASSLGTSGINEQYF. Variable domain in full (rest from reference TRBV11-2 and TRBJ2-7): EAGVAQSPRYKIIEKRQSVAFWCNPISGHATLYWYQQILGQGPKLLIQFQNNGVVDDSQLPKDRFSAERLKGVDSTLKIQPAKLEDSAVYLCASSLGTSGINEQYFGPGTRLTVT.

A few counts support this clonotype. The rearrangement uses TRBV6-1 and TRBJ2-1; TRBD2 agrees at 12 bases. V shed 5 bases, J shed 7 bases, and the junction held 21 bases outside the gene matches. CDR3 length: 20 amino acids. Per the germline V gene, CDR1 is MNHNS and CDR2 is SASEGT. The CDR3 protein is CASSPRLAGGISIGKNEQFF. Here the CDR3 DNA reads TGTGCCAGCAGTCCCAGGCTAGCGGGAGGGATAAGTATAGGTAAGAATGAGCAGTTCTTC.

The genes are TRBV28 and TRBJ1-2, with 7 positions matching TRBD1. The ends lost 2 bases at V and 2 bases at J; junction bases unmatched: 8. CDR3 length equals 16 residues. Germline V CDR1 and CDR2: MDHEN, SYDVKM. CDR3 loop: CASSLTKTGINYGYTF. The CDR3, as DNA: TGTGCCAGCAGTTTAACCAAGACAGGGATCAACTATGGCTACACCTTC.

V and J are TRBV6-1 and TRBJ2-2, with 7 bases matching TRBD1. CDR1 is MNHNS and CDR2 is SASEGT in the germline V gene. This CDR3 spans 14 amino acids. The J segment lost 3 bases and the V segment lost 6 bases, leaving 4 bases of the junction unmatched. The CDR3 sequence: CASRRTGDTGELFF. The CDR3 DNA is TGTGCCAGCAGGCGCACAGGGGACACCGGGGAGCTGTTTTTT.

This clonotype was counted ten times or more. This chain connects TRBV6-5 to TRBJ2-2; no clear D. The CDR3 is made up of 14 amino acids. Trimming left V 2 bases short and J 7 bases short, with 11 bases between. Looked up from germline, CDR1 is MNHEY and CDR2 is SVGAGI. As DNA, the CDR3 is TGTGCCAGCAGTTACCGCCAGGCGGTCGGGGAGCTGTTTTTT. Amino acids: CASSYRQAVGELFF.

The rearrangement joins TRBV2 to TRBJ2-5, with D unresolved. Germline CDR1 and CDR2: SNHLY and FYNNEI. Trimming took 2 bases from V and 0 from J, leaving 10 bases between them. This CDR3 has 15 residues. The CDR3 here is CASSEIGQDQETQYF. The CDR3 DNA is TGTGCCAGCAGTGAAATCGGGCAGGACCAAGAGACCCAGTACTTC. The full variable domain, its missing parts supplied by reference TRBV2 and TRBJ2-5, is EPEVTQTPSHQVTQMGQEVILRCVPISNHLYFYWYRQILGQKVEFLVSFYNNEISEKSEIFDDQFSVERPDGSNFTLKIRSTKLEDSAMYFCASSEIGQDQETQYFGPGTRLLVL.

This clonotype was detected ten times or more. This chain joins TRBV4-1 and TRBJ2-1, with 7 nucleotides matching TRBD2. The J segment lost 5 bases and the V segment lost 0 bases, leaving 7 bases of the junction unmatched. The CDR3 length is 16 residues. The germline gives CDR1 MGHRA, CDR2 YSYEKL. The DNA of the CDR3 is TGCGCCAGCAGCCAAGAGGGTCTAGCGGTTAACAATGAGCAGTTCTTC. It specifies CASSQEGLAVNNEQFF.

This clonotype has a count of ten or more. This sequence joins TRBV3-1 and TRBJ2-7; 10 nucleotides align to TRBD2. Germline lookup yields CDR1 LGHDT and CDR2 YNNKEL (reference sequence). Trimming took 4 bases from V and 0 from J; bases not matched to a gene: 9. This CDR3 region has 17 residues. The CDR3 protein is CASSLLAGVTSSYEQYF. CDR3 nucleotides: TGTGCCAGCAGCCTTCTAGCGGGAGTGACCTCCTCCTACGAGCAGTACTTC.